These T cell receptor beta chains were read from a single sample in a study of Ad26.COV2.S vaccination and SARS-CoV-2 variants. TCRdb keeps only in-frame clones here, not all; method: immunoSEQ multiplex PCR. Of around 250,000 clones in the sample, approximately 88% are singletons; the top ten hold less than 3%. This material consisted of peripheral blood, taken in a trial of Ad26.COV2.S vaccine versus placebo. Every receptor here comes from a person aged 18 to 65 who received the Ad26.COV2.S COVID-19 vaccine or a placebo. The CDR3 runs from the conserved cysteine through the conserved F or W. Each record gives: V gene, D gene, J gene, clone size, CDR3 DNA, CDR3 protein. A D gene is named only where the DNA matches it firmly. A row's size may be missing; if present it is once, few, many or a size class.

TRBV19	TRBD2	TRBJ2-1	.	TGTGCCAGTAGGACCGGGACTAGCGGCTACAATGAGCAGTTCTTC	CASRTGTSGYNEQFF
TRBV5-5	TRBD1	TRBJ1-6	.	TGTGCCAGCAGCCCACTCGGGACAGGGGAACCCCTCCACTTT	CASSPLGTGEPLHF
TRBV7-9	.	TRBJ2-1	.	TGTGCCAGCAGCCGGCCAGGGGGGACGTACAATGAGCAGTTCTTC	CASSRPGGTYNEQFF
TRBV11-2	.	TRBJ1-1	.	TGTGCCAGCAGCTTAGGAGCGGTGAACACTGAAGCTTTCTTT	CASSLGAVNTEAFF
TRBV5-1	.	TRBJ2-3	.	TGCGCCAGCAGCTTGCAGGGAAAAGATACGCAGTATTTT	CASSLQGKDTQYF
TRBV6-5	.	TRBJ1-3	.	TGTGCCAGCGCAAGGGGGTACTCTGGAAACACCATATATTTT	CASARGYSGNTIYF
TRBV9	TRBD1	TRBJ1-3	.	TGTGCCAGCAGCGCCCCAGGGGGCTCTGGAAACACCATATATTTT	CASSAPGGSGNTIYF
TRBV4-3	TRBD1	TRBJ1-2	many	TGCGCCAGCAGCCAGGGACAGGGGGCTTACTATGGCTACACCTTC	CASSQGQGAYYGYTF
TRBV9	.	TRBJ2-1	.	TGTGCCAGCAGCGTAGCGGAAACCTACAATGAGCAGTTCTTC	CASSVAETYNEQFF
TRBV7-6	.	TRBJ1-6	.	TGTGCCAGCAGCTTAGCCCATCCTACAGGGAATTCACCCCTCCACTTT	CASSLAHPTGNSPLHF
TRBV6-4	TRBD1	TRBJ2-3	.	TGTGCCAGCAGCCGGGACAGGGGGGCAGATACGCAGTATTTT	CASSRDRGADTQYF
TRBV25-1	.	TRBJ1-4	.	TGTGCCAGCAGTGATCCCAGGAGGACTAATGAAAAACTGTTTTTT	CASSDPRRTNEKLFF
TRBV7-3	.	TRBJ2-5	.	TGTGCCAGCAGCTTAGCCCCCTATGGAAGGCCTGGAGGGACCCAGTACTTC	CASSLAPYGRPGGTQYF
TRBV28	.	TRBJ2-3	.	TGTGCCAGCGGGGCTAGCGTCACAGATACGCAGTATTTT	CASGASVTDTQYF
TRBV5-4	.	TRBJ2-1	.	TGTGCCAGCAGCTTGGGGGGTGCGAGCTCCTACAATGAGCAGTTCTTC	CASSLGGASSYNEQFF
TRBV6-5	.	TRBJ2-3	.	TGTGCCAGCAAGTCACCAGCTGGGGATACGCAGTATTTT	CASKSPAGDTQYF
TRBV5-5	.	TRBJ1-1	.	TGTGCCAGCAGCATACTACAGGGTGGGGGCACTGAAGCTTTCTTT	CASSILQGGGTEAFF
TRBV5-6	TRBD2	TRBJ2-7	.	TGTGCCAGCAGTCTGACTAGCGGGGGAGTCTACGAGCAGTACTTC	CASSLTSGGVYEQYF
TRBV18	TRBD1	TRBJ1-2	.	TGTGCCAGCTCACCAGGACAGGTGAGGGGTGGCTACACCTTC	CASSPGQVRGGYTF
TRBV10-3	TRBD1	TRBJ1-1	.	TGTGCCATCAGTGGATACGGGACAGGGGACACTGAAGCTTTCTTT	CAISGYGTGDTEAFF
TRBV15	.	TRBJ2-5	.	TGTGCCACCAGCAGAGCTAAGCGGGCCGGGCAAGAGACCCAGTACTTC	CATSRAKRAGQETQYF
TRBV5-1	TRBD1	TRBJ1-2	.	TGCGCCAGCAGCCCGGGACAGAAAAACTATGGCTACACCTTC	CASSPGQKNYGYTF
TRBV11-1	.	TRBJ1-1	few	TGTGCCAGCAGCTTTGGAGCGATGAACACTGAAGCTTTCTTT	CASSFGAMNTEAFF
TRBV9	TRBD2	TRBJ2-2	.	TGTGCCAGCAGCGTAGGGGCTAGCGGGAGTGCCGGCACCGGGGAGCTGTTTTTT	CASSVGASGSAGTGELFF
TRBV29-1	.	TRBJ1-2	once	TGCAGCGTTGGGGAGGGGAGGGATGGCTACACCTTC	CSVGEGRDGYTF
TRBV5-1	.	TRBJ1-2	few	TGCGCCAGCGGAGAACCCAACTATGGCTACACCTTC	CASGEPNYGYTF
TRBV7-9	TRBD1	TRBJ2-1	.	TGTGCCAGCAGCTTAGAATGGGGACAGGAGAACAATGAGCAGTTCTTC	CASSLEWGQENNEQFF
TRBV7-3	TRBD1	TRBJ1-2	once	TGTGCCTCAGGGGCAGGGGGCTGGATGAATGGCTACACCTTC	CASGAGGWMNGYTF
TRBV7-8	TRBD2	TRBJ2-1	.	TGTGCCAGCAGCTTAGGCTCAATTGGCCTAGCGGTTCTCAATGAGCAGTTCTTC	CASSLGSIGLAVLNEQFF
TRBV11-3	.	TRBJ2-5	.	TGTGCCAGCAGCACATCCCTTCAAGAGACCCAGTACTTC	CASSTSLQETQYF
TRBV18	.	TRBJ1-2	.	TGTGCCAGCTCACCACCGTCAGCTATGAACTATGGCTACACCTTC	CASSPPSAMNYGYTF
TRBV11-3	TRBD1	TRBJ2-3	.	TGTGCCAGCAGCTTACAAGTCTTGGGACAGGGCTCAGATACGCAGTATTTT	CASSLQVLGQGSDTQYF
TRBV6-5	TRBD2	TRBJ2-1	.	TGTGCCAGCAGCAAGGGGACTAGCGGATCGAATGAGCAGTTCTTC	CASSKGTSGSNEQFF
TRBV5-4	.	TRBJ1-3	.	TGTGCCAGCAGCTTTGGAGGAGGTCGCCGAAACTCTGGAAACACCATATATTTT	CASSFGGGRRNSGNTIYF
TRBV7-9	TRBD1	TRBJ1-2	few	TGTGCCAGCAGCTTAGGACAGGGGATTAACTATGGCTACACCTTC	CASSLGQGINYGYTF
TRBV18	.	TRBJ1-1	.	TGTGCCAGCTCACGAGCCCCTCTGGGAGGCGGCACTGAAGCTTTCTTT	CASSRAPLGGGTEAFF
TRBV27	TRBD1	TRBJ1-5	.	TGTGCCAGCAGTCTCGAATTGTGGACAGGGGGCAATCAGCCCCAGCATTTT	CASSLELWTGGNQPQHF
TRBV30	TRBD2	TRBJ2-3	.	TGTGCCTGGGCATCCGGGACTAGCGGGGGGGCCAGTACAGATACGCAGTATTTT	CAWASGTSGGASTDTQYF
TRBV7-9	.	TRBJ2-5	.	TGTGCCAGCAGCTTTGGGACGGAAGAGACCCAGTACTTC	CASSFGTEETQYF
TRBV7-9	TRBD1	TRBJ1-5	.	TGTGCCAGCAGTCCCGGGACAGCCGAGTTTCAGCCCCAGCATTTT	CASSPGTAEFQPQHF
TRBV19	.	TRBJ1-3	once	TGTGCCAGTAGTATTGTAGTCGGAGGAGGAAACACCATATATTTT	CASSIVVGGGNTIYF
TRBV10-3	.	TRBJ1-6	.	TGTGCCATCAGTGAGTCAACGGTCTTAGGGTCACCCCTCCACTTT	CAISESTVLGSPLHF
TRBV7-2	TRBD2	TRBJ2-2	.	TGTGCCAGCAGTTCTATGGGGACTAGCGGGAGGGCGAACGGGGAGCTGTTTTTT	CASSSMGTSGRANGELFF
TRBV7-3	TRBD1	TRBJ2-1	.	TGTGCCAGCAGCTCCGGACAGGGGTCCTACAATGAGCAGTTCTTC	CASSSGQGSYNEQFF